This T cell receptor (beta chain) was documented in a study of T cell responses to AZD1222 COVID-19 vaccine. Study conclusions and caveats: There were mostly white British donors and more females than males, and clonal diversity was possibly underestimated.

A remark on this clone: Its antigen is not known.

Produced via immunoSEQ multiplex PCR; TCRdb's table is partial and in-frame only. The sample contains some 150,000 clones, around nine tenths of which appear only once. Per germline, CDR1 MNHEY and CDR2 SVGAGI. There are 13 residues in the CDR3. The V gene end was trimmed by 7 bases and the J gene end by 4 bases; junction bases not matched to a gene: 2. This receptor was taken from an adult in good health. The sample in question was peripheral blood, obtained on day 0 of AZD1222 vaccination. This chain links TRBV6-5 with TRBJ2-2; 8 bases are shared with TRBD1. The CDR3 DNA reads as TGTGCCAGCACCAGGGGGCTCACCGGGGAGCTGTTTTTT. Its protein is CASTRGLTGELFF.